This T cell receptor (beta chain) was identified during a study of blood T cell repertoires in COVID-19. Study-wide context: Both acute and convalescent COVID-19 samples were obtained from the United States, Italy and Spain. Nucleic acid was either cDNA or gDNA, and it came from T cells, B-cell-depleted T cells, or PBMCs.

V lost 1 base and J lost 5, with 12 bases in between. Germline CDR1 is SGHTA and CDR2 is FQGNSA. The CDR3 is 15 amino acids. Seattle enrolled patients during active infection and tracked them longitudinally. In the authors' methods: Amplification with reference gene primers provided the estimates of nucleated cell counts. The method was immunoSEQ multiplex PCR; TCRdb's version includes in-frame clones alone and lacks a portion of them. V, J and clone size are taken as reported in that table, and D and trimming were inferred from the DNA itself. The table lists approximately 160,000 clones, about 85% of them singletons.

The source material was peripheral blood. The TCR was taken from a woman aged 55-70 years with COVID-19, enrolled during active disease. The chain recombines TRBV7-2 with TRBJ1-5; tentative D call: TRBD1 (5 bases). The CDR3 loop is CASSLGWGVHQPQHF. In DNA form, the CDR3 reads TGTGCCAGCAGCTTAGGATGGGGGGTCCATCAGCCCCAGCATTTT.